This T cell receptor (beta chain) appears in the sequencing data of a study of blood T cell repertoires in COVID-19. On the study more broadly: Donors in the United States, Italy and Spain gave samples during acute or convalescent COVID-19.

Trimming took 4 bases from V and 5 from J, leaving 4 bases between them. Germline loops: CDR1 SGHRS, CDR2 YFSETQ. The CDR3 runs to 11 residues. TCRdb's copy holds only in-frame clones and misses some; the assay was immunoSEQ multiplex PCR. In the table there are over 20,000 clones, about 80% of which are singletons. The clonotype comes from a human donor in a cohort sampled during active COVID-19. The chain couples TRBV5-1 to TRBJ2-1; D is ambiguous. Input material: peripheral blood. In DNA form, the CDR3 reads TGCGCCAGCAGCCCGGACAATGAGCAGTTCTTC. Its protein product is CASSPDNEQFF.